A selection of T cell receptor beta chains follows, all from one sample in a study of early T cells in non-severe SARS-CoV-2 infection. TCRdb re-called the 5' RACE reads with MiXCR, one entry per CDR3 protein. This sample carries tens of thousands of distinct CDR3 sequences, roughly 4.5% of them seen once, and the ten largest clones take approximately 8.5%. The sample was whole blood. All receptors derive from an adult who was a healthcare worker with PCR-confirmed SARS-CoV-2 infection or an uninfected control (not recorded which). CDR3s include the opening cysteine and the closing phenylalanine or tryptophan. D genes are given only for firm matches. Clone size, where shown, is once, few, many, or a class for clones that have expanded.

j_call v_call d_call clone_size cdr3_nt cdr3_aa
TRBJ2-2 TRBV12-3/TRBV12-4 TRBD2 NA TGTGCCATCGCCCGACGCGGGGGGGCTGGCACCGGGGAGCTGTTTTTT CAIARRGGAGTGELFF
TRBJ1-2 TRBV5-6 TRBD1 many TGTGCCAGCAGCTTGACAGGGGAGAACTATGGCTACACCTTC CASSLTGENYGYTF
TRBJ1-1 TRBV7-2 NA many TGTGCCAGCAGCCACGGGGGGAGAGGCACTGAAGCTTTCTTT CASSHGGRGTEAFF
TRBJ2-7 TRBV29-1 TRBD1 few TGCAGCGTTGTCGGGCAGGGGGCGTGGGAGCAGTACTTC CSVVGQGAWEQYF
TRBJ2-5 TRBV30 NA many TGTGCCTGGAGTCGGTCCGGAAGGACCCTCCAAGAGACCCAGTACTTC CAWSRSGRTLQETQYF
TRBJ1-1 TRBV20-1 TRBD1 NA TGCAGTGCTAGAGGGCGGCAGGGGGCGAACACTGAAGCTTTCTTT CSARGRQGANTEAFF
TRBJ2-7 TRBV20-1 NA few TGCAGTGCTACTGGCACGTTAAGCTCCTACGAGCAGTACTTC CSATGTLSSYEQYF
TRBJ1-1 TRBV6-2/TRBV6-3 TRBD1 many TGTGCCAGCAGTTACTCACAGGGGCTGAGGACTGAAGCTTTCTTT CASSYSQGLRTEAFF
TRBJ2-7 TRBV2 NA few TGTGCCAGCGATATTGGGGCTGACTCCTACGAGCAGTACTTC CASDIGADSYEQYF
TRBJ2-3 TRBV29-1 TRBD1 many TGCAGCGTAGAGACAGGGGAGCGCACAGATACGCAGTATTTT CSVETGERTDTQYF
TRBJ2-1 TRBV9 NA many TGTGCCAGCAGCGTAGGGGCGGGGACCCACAATGAGCAGTTCTTC CASSVGAGTHNEQFF